The 31 T cell receptor beta chains presented below share a single source sample, sequenced in a study of cytomegalovirus exposure and HLA in healthy donors. The PCR used 60 Vbeta and 13 Jbeta primers. Libraries were prepared by immunoSEQ multiplex PCR; TCRdb keeps only in-frame clonotypes and omits some of them. The data show approximately 100,000 clones, 79% seen once. Sequencing was performed on PBMCs. All receptors come from a woman aged 35 to 49 in good health and CMV-seronegative.

The gene calls are TRBV28 and TRBJ2-7, with 7 bases that match TRBD2. J lost 6 bases, V lost 2 bases, and 10 bases had no gene match. Germline V gene data show CDR1 as MDHEN and CDR2 as SYDVKM. This CDR3 spans 15 amino acids. The CDR3 here is CASSLNSGRTAEQYF. The CDR3 DNA reads TGTGCCAGCAGTTTAAACTCCGGGAGGACGGCCGAGCAGTACTTC.

This chain joins TRBV18 and TRBJ2-7, with 8 bases identical to TRBD2. The CDR3 consists of 14 residues. Trimming took 2 bases from V and 2 from J; bases not matched to a gene: 2. Germline V CDR1 and CDR2: KGHSH, LQKENI. CDR3 bases: TGTGCCAGCTCACCATCGGGAGGGCCCTACGAGCAGTACTTC. Its translation is CASSPSGGPYEQYF.

The chain couples TRBV6-6 to TRBJ1-6, with TRBD1 matching over 9 bases. There are 15 residues in the CDR3. Trimming removed 2 bases from V and 9 bases from J; junction bases left unmatched: 5. Germline-derived CDR1 and CDR2 are MNHNY and SVGAGI (reference sequence). The CDR3 DNA reads as TGTGCCAGCAGTTACCTGGGACAGGGCAGTTCACCCCTCCACTTT. Translating gives CASSYLGQGSSPLHF.

The gene calls are TRBV7-8 and TRBJ2-1; no clear D. This CDR3 contains 12 residues. V shed 3 bases and J shed 7 bases, with 7 bases lying between them. The germline V gene encodes CDR1 SGHVS and CDR2 FQNEAQ. The CDR3 here is CASSFSPNEQFF. CDR3 sequence (DNA): TGTGCCAGCAGCTTTTCCCCAAATGAGCAGTTCTTC.

Regarding this clone: The germline gene is not matched at one end of the junction; a read error may be the cause. The V call is TRBV28, the J call TRBJ1-2; no definite D call. The germline gives CDR1 MDHEN, CDR2 SYDVKM. This CDR3 contains 12 residues. The CDR3 nucleotides read TGTGCCAGCAGTTCCCATGGAGATGGCCACACCTTC. Translating it yields CASSSHGDGHTF.

The chain carries TRBV14 and TRBJ1-2; D not resolved. V lost 0 bases and J lost 2, with 13 bases in between. Germline V gene data show CDR1 as SGHDN and CDR2 as FVKESK. This CDR3 contains 16 residues. CDR3 in amino acids: CASSQDLRPRNYGYTF. The CDR3 DNA reads TGTGCCAGCAGCCAAGATTTAAGACCCAGGAACTATGGCTACACCTTC.

This clone has more than one count but fewer than ten. V gene TRBV6-5 combines with J gene TRBJ1-2, with 7 nucleotides matching TRBD1. The CDR3 consists of 13 residues. Germline trimming cut 6 bases from V and 8 bases from J; bases unmatched to any gene: 9. Germline-derived CDR1 and CDR2 are MNHEY and SVGAGI. DNA of the CDR3: TGTGCCAGCAGCCAAGGGGGCAGGGCAGGCTACACCTTC. Encoded protein: CASSQGGRAGYTF.

The chain uses TRBV30 and TRBJ1-5; 8 bases line up with TRBD1. The CDR3 has 14 residues. The V and J ends lost 4 bases and 2 bases, in that order; junction bases with no gene match: 4. Germline CDR1 is GTSNPN and CDR2 is SVGIG (reference sequence). The DNA of the CDR3 is TGTGCCTGGAAACAGGGGGAAGGCAATCAGCCCCAGCATTTT. It translates to CAWKQGEGNQPQHF.

This chain connects TRBV28 to TRBJ1-1; possibly TRBD1 for D (6 bases). The V gene's germline CDR1 is MDHEN and CDR2 SYDVKM. V was clipped by 5 bases and J by 4 bases, with 14 bases between them. The length of the CDR3 is 14 residues. DNA for the CDR3: TGTGCCAGCAGTCACGAGGCAGGGGCCACTGAAGCTTTCTTT. Its protein is CASSHEAGATEAFF.

This clone was seen only a few times. The genes are TRBV7-2 and TRBJ1-5; 7 nucleotides line up with TRBD1. CDR1 is SGHTA and CDR2 is FQGNSA in the germline V gene. The CDR3 has 15 residues. Germline trimming cut 6 bases from V and 6 bases from J; bases unmatched to any gene: 11. The CDR3 sequence is CASRYTGDPGQPQHF. The CDR3 DNA is TGTGCCAGCAGGTATACAGGGGATCCAGGTCAGCCCCAGCATTTT.

This clone turned up a few times. The chain has TRBV18 and TRBJ1-1, with 7 bases lining up with TRBD1. Germline loops: CDR1 KGHSH, CDR2 LQKENI. This CDR3 is 17 amino acids long. V shed 3 bases and J 0 bases; nucleotides not matched to a gene: 10. CDR3 nucleotide sequence: TGTGCCAGCTCACCGTCAGAGGCAGGGGGGATGAACACTGAAGCTTTCTTT. Translating it yields CASSPSEAGGMNTEAFF.

The chain employs TRBV6-1 and TRBJ1-6; perhaps TRBD1 as D (5 bases). V lost 1 base and J 4 bases, leaving 17 bases between the germline ends. Looked up from germline, CDR1 is MNHNS and CDR2 is SASEGT. CDR3 size: 18 residues. CDR3 nucleotides: TGTGCCAGCAGTGAAGTGGCGGCAGGGAACTTTTATAATTCACCCCTCCACTTT. Translated: CASSEVAAGNFYNSPLHF.

Details on this clone: At one boundary the junction diverges from the germline segment, which might be a read error. The chain employs TRBV30 and TRBJ1-6; D call uncertain. CDR3 size: 11 residues. Germline V gives CDR1 GTSNPN, CDR2 SVGIG (reference sequence). The CDR3 loop reads CAWSVGPMVVF. For the CDR3, the DNA is TGTGCCTGGAGTGTTGGGCCCATGGTCGTCTTT.

The CDR3 region is CASSGGVGNTEAFF. DNA for the CDR3: TGCGCCAGCAGCGGGGGCGTGGGGAACACTGAAGCTTTCTTT. The chain carries TRBV5-1 and TRBJ1-1; a possible D gene is TRBD1 (6 bases). Between the trimmed V and J ends, which lost 4 bases and 1 base, there was a span of 11 bases. This CDR3 has 14 residues. Per germline, CDR1 SGHRS and CDR2 YFSETQ.

The chain carries TRBV6-5 and TRBJ2-7; 9 bases fit TRBD1. The V segment lost 6 bases and the J segment 5 bases; nucleotides outside the gene matches: 8. CDR3 size: 14 residues. Germline V CDR1 and CDR2: MNHEY, SVGAGI. The CDR3 region has the DNA TGTGCCAGCAGGGGGGGACAGGGCCCCAACGAGCAGTACTTC. As protein: CASRGGQGPNEQYF.

The chain employs TRBV2 and TRBJ1-1; 7 positions agree with TRBD1. CDR3 size: 14 residues. Germline values: CDR1 SNHLY, CDR2 FYNNEI. J gave up 3 bases and V 4 bases, and 5 bases lay outside the gene matches. The DNA for the CDR3 is TGTGCCAGCAGTGCCCTCCAGGGGGACACTGAAGCTTTCTTT. Its translation: CASSALQGDTEAFF.

This clone has just a few counts. The rearrangement uses TRBV6-5 and TRBJ2-7; 7 bases align to TRBD1. CDR1 MNHEY and CDR2 SVGAGI come from the germline V gene. V shed 5 bases and J 2 bases; nucleotides not matched to a gene: 9. This CDR3 comprises 15 residues. The CDR3 sequence: CASSQNRDRPYEQYF. CDR3 in DNA: TGTGCCAGCAGTCAAAACCGGGACAGACCCTACGAGCAGTACTTC.

This chain joins TRBV28 and TRBJ2-7, with a possible D match to TRBD2 (6 bases). The CDR3 is 14 amino acids. The ends were cut back, 7 bases at V and 2 bases at J, with 15 bases in the middle. Germline CDR1 MDHEN, CDR2 SYDVKM. The CDR3 sequence: CASTLGEETYEQYF. CDR3 DNA sequence: TGTGCCAGCACCCTAGGGGAGGAGACCTACGAGCAGTACTTC.

The genes are TRBV2 and TRBJ2-7; D not resolved. Trimming shortened V by 2 bases and J by 2 bases, and 10 bases separated the two germline ends. Germline CDR1 reads SNHLY; CDR2 reads FYNNEI. CDR3 length: 14 amino acids. The DNA of the CDR3 is TGTGCCAGCAGTGAACGCGCTTACCCCTACGAGCAGTACTTC. This codes for CASSERAYPYEQYF. The full variable domain, rest sourced from reference TRBV2 and TRBJ2-7, is EPEVTQTPSHQVTQMGQEVILRCVPISNHLYFYWYRQILGQKVEFLVSFYNNEISEKSEIFDDQFSVERPDGSNFTLKIRSTKLEDSAMYFCASSERAYPYEQYFGPGTRLTVT.

This clone appeared a few times. The chain has TRBV7-2 and TRBJ2-3; 8 nucleotides align to TRBD1. CDR3 length equals 15 residues. V dropped 4 bases and J dropped 6; count of bases not matched to a gene: 9. CDR1 is SGHTA and CDR2 is FQGNSA in the germline V gene. The CDR3 here is CASSSDRGISDTQYF. DNA for the CDR3: TGTGCCAGCAGCTCAGACAGGGGTATTTCGGATACGCAGTATTTT.

The chain employs TRBV4-1 and TRBJ2-5; no definite D call. Trimming stripped 1 base from V and 4 bases from J, with 10 bases between. Looked up from germline, CDR1 is MGHRA and CDR2 is YSYEKL. This CDR3 region has 14 residues. Written as DNA, the CDR3 is TGCGCCAGCAGCCAAGTGTACCGCGTAGAGACCCAGTACTTC. Translation gives CASSQVYRVETQYF.

The chain uses TRBV5-4 and TRBJ1-2; 9 nucleotides match TRBD1. With V trimmed by 4 bases and J by 6 bases, 10 bases remained unmatched. This CDR3 is 15 amino acids long. Germline values: CDR1 SGHNT, CDR2 YYREEE (reference sequence). CDR3 DNA sequence: TGTGCCAGCAGCCTGGAGGGACAGGGAAGAGATGGCTACACCTTC. It codes for CASSLEGQGRDGYTF.

The chain carries TRBV2 and TRBJ1-1; TRBD1 matches 11 bases. V trimming: 5 bases; J trimming: 4 bases; junction bases outside the gene matches: 3. Germline V gives CDR1 SNHLY, CDR2 FYNNEI. CDR3 length: 14 residues. In nucleotides, the CDR3 is TGTGCCAGCAGTTTCGGACAGGGGGCCACTGAAGCTTTCTTT. Amino acid sequence: CASSFGQGATEAFF. Complete variable domain (other parts from reference TRBV2 and TRBJ1-1): EPEVTQTPSHQVTQMGQEVILRCVPISNHLYFYWYRQILGQKVEFLVSFYNNEISEKSEIFDDQFSVERPDGSNFTLKIRSTKLEDSAMYFCASSFGQGATEAFFGQGTRLTVV.

This rearrangement joins TRBV9 to TRBJ1-2; TRBD1 matches 8 bases. The CDR3 spans 12 residues. Unmatched junction bases numbered 5, after V lost 0 bases and J lost 13 bases. Germline V lookup: CDR1 SGDLS, CDR2 YYNGEE. The CDR3 protein is CASSVEGTGSTF. The CDR3 region has the DNA TGTGCCAGCAGCGTAGAGGGGACAGGAAGCACCTTC.

The rearrangement links TRBV11-2 to TRBJ1-6; no clear D. CDR3 length equals 13 residues. Trimming pared 6 bases from V and 8 bases from J, leaving 11 bases between. The germline V gene encodes CDR1 SGHAT and CDR2 FQNNGV. CDR3 DNA: TGTGCCAGCAGACGAGCCGGTTATTCACCCCTCCACTTT. This codes for CASRRAGYSPLHF.

The V and J genes are TRBV30 and TRBJ1-1, with 8 bases lining up with TRBD1. CDR1 is GTSNPN and CDR2 is SVGIG in the germline V gene (reference sequence). With V trimmed by 4 bases and J by 3 bases, 4 bases remained unmatched. The CDR3 is made up of 13 amino acids. The CDR3 spells CAWTPDRDTEAFF. CDR3 sequence (DNA): TGTGCCTGGACTCCGGACAGGGACACTGAAGCTTTCTTT.

The V call is TRBV7-2, the J call TRBJ1-5; TRBD1 aligns across 11 bases. Germline V CDR1 and CDR2: SGHTA, FQGNSA. J lost 6 bases, V lost 4 bases, and 8 bases had no gene match. The CDR3 totals 16 residues. In nucleotides, the CDR3 is TGTGCCAGCAGCTCCCCCGGGACAGGGGGTGGTCAGCCCCAGCATTTT. Translated, it gives CASSSPGTGGGQPQHF. Full variable domain (rest looked up from reference TRBV7-2 and TRBJ1-5): GAGVSQSPSNKVTEKGKDVELRCDPISGHTALYWYRQSLGQGLEFLIYFQGNSAPDKSGLPSDRFSAERTGGSVSTLTIQRTQQEDSAVYLCASSSPGTGGGQPQHFGDGTRLSIL.

The chain has TRBV9 and TRBJ1-6; maybe TRBD1 (5 bases). The germline CDR1 and CDR2 sequences are SGDLS and YYNGEE. V was pared by 0 bases and J by 5 bases, with 9 bases between. The CDR3 runs 15 residues. CDR3 DNA sequence: TGTGCCAGCAGCGTAGCGGCAGGGAATAATTCACCCCTCCACTTT. Its protein product is CASSVAAGNNSPLHF.

The V and J genes are TRBV5-1 and TRBJ1-1; D ambiguous. V lost 2 bases and J lost 0, with 8 bases in between. This CDR3 comprises 14 residues. Germline CDR1 reads SGHRS; CDR2 reads YFSETQ. As DNA, the CDR3 is TGCGCCAGCAGCTTCCCAGGCATGAACACTGAAGCTTTCTTT. It translates to CASSFPGMNTEAFF.

This clone turned up a few times. This chain links TRBV30 with TRBJ2-7; possibly TRBD2 for D (5 bases). Looked up from germline, CDR1 is GTSNPN and CDR2 is SVGIG (reference sequence). CDR3 length equals 13 residues. Trimming took 3 bases from V and 3 from J, leaving 12 bases between them. The CDR3 sequence is CAWSTSLYYEQYF. The DNA for the CDR3 is TGTGCCTGGAGCACTAGTTTGTACTACGAGCAGTACTTC.

The genes are TRBV11-2 and TRBJ2-1; possibly TRBD1 for D (5 bases). CDR3 size: 15 residues. Germline lookup yields CDR1 SGHAT and CDR2 FQNNGV. V gave up 0 bases and J gave up 2 bases, with 8 bases separating them. CDR3 nucleotide sequence: TGTGCCAGCAGCTTAGATGGGGCAACCTACAATGAGCAGTTCTTC. It codes for CASSLDGATYNEQFF.